The 20 T cell receptor beta chains listed next were all sequenced from one sample in a study of circulating CD8 cells and anti-PD-1 response in melanoma. Sorting of live CD3+CD8+TCRalphabeta+ cells by PD-1 and/or TIGIT gave four subsets. Using roughly 15 ng of total RNA, TCR libraries were made with the QIAseq Immune Repertoire TCR panel. One entry per CDR3 protein results from TCRdb running MiXCR on the reads. The sample lists 950 to 1,200 distinct CDR3 sequences, 9.3% occurring once. The sample in question was CD8+ T cells from PBMCs, obtained at baseline or after one month of anti-PD-1 therapy (not recorded which). The receptors stem from a human donor with melanoma.

By share, this clonotype counts as large. This rearrangement joins TRBV19 to TRBJ2-2; 7 nucleotides match TRBD1. V was pared by 6 bases and J by 0 bases, with 1 base of the junction left unmatched. Germline assignment: CDR1 LNHDA and CDR2 SQIVND (reference sequence). The CDR3 consists of 14 residues. CDR3 residues: CASSGTANTGELFF. CDR3 sequence (DNA): TGTGCCAGTAGCGGGACAGCGAACACCGGGGAGCTGTTTTTT.

This clonotype counts as large. The chain links TRBV19 to TRBJ1-5; D is uncertain. CDR3 size: 13 residues. Per the germline V gene, CDR1 is LNHDA and CDR2 is SQIVND (reference sequence). V shed 4 bases and J shed 4 bases, with 8 bases lying between them. The CDR3 sequence is CASSTGGNQPQHF. CDR3 coding DNA: TGTGCCAGTAGTACAGGTGGAAATCAGCCCCAGCATTTT.

By sample share, this clonotype is medium-sized. The chain links TRBV19 to TRBJ2-7; D is unclear. Germline V gene lookup returns CDR1 LNHDA and CDR2 SQIVND (reference sequence). This CDR3 region has 13 residues. V was cut by 6 bases and J by 3 bases, with 12 bases left in between. The CDR3: CASRPGPDYEQYF. The CDR3 DNA is TGTGCCAGTAGACCAGGACCGGACTACGAGCAGTACTTC. Full variable domain (remainder filled in from reference TRBV19 and TRBJ2-7): DGGITQSPKYLFRKEGQNVTLSCEQNLNHDAMYWYRQDPGQGLRLIYYSQIVNDFQKGDIAEGYSVSREKKESFPLTVTSAQKNPTAFYLCASRPGPDYEQYFGPGTRLTVT.

This clonotype is labeled as large. V and J are TRBV20-1 and TRBJ2-1; D remains unclear. Deletions cut 1 base from V and 3 bases from J, with 13 bases between. Germline V CDR1 and CDR2: DFQATT, SNEGSKA (reference sequence). CDR3 size: 15 residues. The DNA for the CDR3 is TGCAGTGCTAGAGGTCCCAGCGCAGACTACAATGAGCAGTTCTTC. This sequence encodes CSARGPSADYNEQFF.

This sequence joins TRBV9 and TRBJ2-7; D is perhaps TRBD1 or TRBD2 (5 bases each). Germline CDR1 SGDLS, CDR2 YYNGEE. V gave up 1 base and J gave up 3 bases, with 14 bases separating them. This CDR3 comprises 15 residues. The CDR3 DNA reads TGTGCCAGCAGCGTACACGGGACGGCTCTCTACGAGCAGTACTTC. Amino acid sequence: CASSVHGTALYEQYF.

This clonotype rates as medium-sized. The chain combines TRBV19 with TRBJ2-7; 12 bases map to TRBD2. Germline V gene data show CDR1 as LNHDA and CDR2 as SQIVND (reference sequence). The CDR3 has 19 residues. J lost 2 bases, V lost 3 bases, and 14 bases had no gene match. The CDR3 bases are TGTGCCAGTAGTATTCCGAGACTAGCGGGGGCTCCAACGACCTACGAGCAGTACTTC. It codes for CASSIPRLAGAPTTYEQYF.

Within the sample, this clonotype is medium-sized (0.01 to 0.1%). The chain joins TRBV27 to TRBJ1-2; the D gene is possibly TRBD1 (5 bases). Germline assignment: CDR1 MNHEY and CDR2 SMNVEV (reference sequence). V was shortened by 0 bases and J by 3 bases, with 8 bases between the two germline ends. The CDR3 is 14 residues long. DNA for the CDR3: TGTGCCAGCAGTTTATCGGGGGGTCACTATGGCTACACCTTC. Its protein is CASSLSGGHYGYTF.

This clonotype is medium-sized. The V gene is TRBV6-2 or TRBV6-3, the J gene TRBJ2-2; 12 nucleotides line up with TRBD2. The V and J ends lost 0 bases and 4 bases, in that order; junction bases with no gene match: 6. Per the germline V gene, CDR1 is MNHEY and CDR2 is SVGEGT. The CDR3 has 18 amino acids. The CDR3 sequence: CASSYSASGGASTGELFF. In nucleotides, the CDR3 is TGTGCCAGCAGTTACTCTGCTAGCGGGGGGGCCAGCACCGGGGAGCTGTTTTTT.

By frequency in the sample, this clonotype is medium-sized. The rearrangement joins TRBV19 to TRBJ2-3; TRBD1 matches at 7 bases. Per germline, CDR1 LNHDA and CDR2 SQIVND (reference sequence). Unmatched junction bases numbered 10, after V lost 7 bases and J lost 6 bases. The CDR3 totals 14 residues. The CDR3 is CASTSTGHGDTQYF. Here the CDR3 DNA reads TGTGCCAGTACCTCGACAGGGCACGGGGATACGCAGTATTTT.

This clonotype was counted between two and nine times. Its ends do not fully match the called genes, so a read error is possible. This sequence joins TRBV7-8 and TRBJ2-7, with 11 bases fitting TRBD1. CDR1 and CDR2 from the germline V gene are SGHVS and FQNEAQ. This CDR3 has 13 residues. Here the CDR3 reads CASSLEWDRGENF. For the CDR3, the DNA is TGTGCCAGCAGCTTAGAGTGGGACAGGGGGGAGAACTTC.

This clonotype rates as medium-sized. The chain employs TRBV24-1 and TRBJ2-1, with a weak D call TRBD1 (5 bases). The V and J ends lost 3 bases and 9 bases respectively, with 8 bases between them. Germline CDR1 is KGHDR and CDR2 is SFDVKD. The CDR3 runs 12 residues. In DNA, the CDR3 is TGTGCCACCAGTGATGGCAGGGTTGAGCAGTTCTTC. Protein sequence: CATSDGRVEQFF.

In this sample, this clonotype is medium-sized. The V gene is TRBV27, the J gene TRBJ1-1; D unclear. Germline V gene sequence: CDR1 MNHEY, CDR2 SMNVEV (reference sequence). The CDR3 contains 12 residues. Trimming shortened V by 7 bases and J by 4 bases, and 10 bases separated the two germline ends. The CDR3 sequence: CASKSGLTEAFF. The CDR3 DNA reads as TGTGCCAGCAAGTCAGGTCTCACTGAAGCTTTCTTT.

V is TRBV7-3 and J is TRBJ2-7; 8 nucleotides line up with TRBD1. Germline CDR1 reads SGHTA; CDR2 reads FQGTGA. CDR3 length: 15 amino acids. After removal of 5 bases from V and 2 bases from J, the junction contained 8 bases not matched to a gene. The chain's CDR3 is CASSQAGGGAYEQYF. The CDR3 bases are TGTGCCAGCAGCCAGGCAGGGGGCGGGGCCTACGAGCAGTACTTC.

This clonotype is large in the sample. The chain uses TRBV7-6 and TRBJ2-7; D remains ambiguous. CDR1 and CDR2 from the germline V gene are SGHVS and FNYEAQ. The ends were cut back, 1 base at V and 3 bases at J, with 7 bases in the middle. CDR3 length: 13 amino acids. CDR3 sequence reads: CASSLEEHYEQYF. CDR3 bases: TGTGCCAGCAGCTTAGAGGAACACTACGAGCAGTACTTC.

By frequency in the sample, this clonotype is medium-sized. The chain links TRBV29-1 to TRBJ2-7; no clear D gene. In germline, CDR1 is SQVTM, CDR2 ANQGSEA. Trimming removed 0 bases at V and 6 bases at J, with 6 bases between. The CDR3 has 11 amino acids. The DNA for the CDR3 is TGCAGCGTTGAAGAGGGTGCCGAGCAGTACTTC. It yields the protein CSVEEGAEQYF.

This clonotype was seen more than once but under ten times. This chain connects TRBV27 to TRBJ2-2; a possible D gene is TRBD1 (6 bases). The CDR3 contains 16 residues. Deletions cut 7 bases from V and 3 bases from J, with 18 bases between. The germline V gene has CDR1 MNHEY and CDR2 SMNVEV (reference sequence). CDR3 in amino acids: CASTPRGRLDTGELFF. CDR3 sequence (DNA): TGTGCCAGCACACCCAGGGGTCGATTGGACACCGGGGAGCTGTTTTTT.

In its sample, this clonotype is medium-sized. The chain is built from TRBV25-1 and TRBJ1-5, with D unclear. Germline-derived CDR1 and CDR2 are MGHDK and SYGVNS. Trimming left V 8 bases short and J 7 bases short, with 12 bases between. This CDR3 contains 12 residues. CDR3 sequence reads: CASSDGVQPQHF. CDR3 sequence (DNA): TGTGCCAGCTCTGATGGGGTCCAGCCCCAGCATTTT. Full variable domain (missing parts from reference TRBV25-1 and TRBJ1-5): EADIYQTPRYLVIGTGKKITLECSQTMGHDKMYWYQQDPGMELHLIHYSYGVNSTEKGDLSSESTVSRIRTEHFPLTLESARPSHTSQYLCASSDGVQPQHFGDGTRLSIL.

Concerning this clonotype itself: A much bigger clone sits one base away, suggesting this may be a read error. This chain links TRBV28 with TRBJ2-7; 10 bases agree with TRBD1. This CDR3 comprises 13 residues. Germline CDR1 reads MDHEN; CDR2 reads SYDVKM. The V segment lost 7 bases and the J segment 4 bases; nucleotides outside the gene matches: 4. The CDR3: CASIGTGAYEQYF. CDR3 coding DNA: TGTGCCAGCATCGGGACAGGGGCTTACGAGCAGTACTTC. Looking up the rest from reference TRBV28 and TRBJ2-7 gives the full variable domain: DVKVTQSSRYLVKRTGEKVFLECVQDMDHENMFWYRQDPGLGLRLIYFSYDVKMKEKGDIPEGYSVSREKKERFSLILESASTNQTSMYLCASIGTGAYEQYFGPGTRLTVT.

By its share, this clonotype is medium-sized. This rearrangement joins TRBV2 to TRBJ1-1; 9 positions match TRBD1. The CDR3 is made up of 15 amino acids. V lost 5 bases and J lost 0; bases outside the gene matches: 4. Per the germline V gene, CDR1 is SNHLY and CDR2 is FYNNEI. The CDR3 bases are TGTGCCAGCAGTATGGGACAGGGAATGAACACTGAAGCTTTCTTT. It codes for CASSMGQGMNTEAFF.

The rearrangement links TRBV19 to TRBJ2-1, with 7 positions matching TRBD1. CDR1 is LNHDA and CDR2 is SQIVND in the germline V gene (reference sequence). Germline trimming cut 1 base from V and 12 bases from J; bases unmatched to any gene: 3. The CDR3 totals 12 residues. This chain's CDR3 is CASSIVGTVQFF. The CDR3 DNA reads TGTGCCAGTAGTATAGTAGGGACAGTGCAGTTCTTC.